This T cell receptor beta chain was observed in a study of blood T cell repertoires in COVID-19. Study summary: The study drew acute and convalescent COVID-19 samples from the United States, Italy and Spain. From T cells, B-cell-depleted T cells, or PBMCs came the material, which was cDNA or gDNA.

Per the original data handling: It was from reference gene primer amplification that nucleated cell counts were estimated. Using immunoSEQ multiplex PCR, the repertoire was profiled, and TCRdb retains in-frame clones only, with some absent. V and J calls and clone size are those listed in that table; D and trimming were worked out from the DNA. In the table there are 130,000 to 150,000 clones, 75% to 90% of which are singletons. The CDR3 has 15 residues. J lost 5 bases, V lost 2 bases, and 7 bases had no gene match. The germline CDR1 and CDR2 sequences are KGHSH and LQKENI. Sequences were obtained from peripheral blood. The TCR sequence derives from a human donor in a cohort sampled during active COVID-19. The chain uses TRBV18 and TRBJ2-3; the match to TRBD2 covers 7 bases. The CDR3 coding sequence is TGTGCCAGCTCACCAACAGCGGGGAGGGGAGATACGCAGTATTTT. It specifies CASSPTAGRGDTQYF.